Given below is one T cell receptor beta chain in context. The sample is drawn from a study of blood T cell repertoires in COVID-19. Study-wide context: Nucleic acid was either cDNA or gDNA, and it came from T cells, B-cell-depleted T cells, or PBMCs.

V was trimmed by 7 bases and J by 3 bases, leaving 10 bases between them. CDR1 is MDHEN, CDR2 SYDVKM, per germline. This CDR3 is 12 amino acids long. As handled by the study authors: Amplification from reference gene primers served as the basis for estimated nucleated cell counts. Measured with immunoSEQ multiplex PCR; TCRdb has only the in-frame clones, and not every one. V, J and clone size reflect that table, while D and trimming were determined from the DNA. In the table there are 55,000 to 65,000 clones, under 85% of which are singletons. The chain is built from TRBV28 and TRBJ2-7, with a weak D call TRBD1 (5 bases). The sample taken for sequencing was peripheral blood. This clonotype originated in an elderly woman with acute or convalescent COVID-19. The CDR3 DNA follows: TGTGCCAGCACTCCAGACAGCTACGAGCAGTACTTC. It specifies CASTPDSYEQYF.